This T cell receptor (beta chain) derives from a study of CD8+ T cells in alopecia areata (dated by TCRdb to the late 2010s). Concerning the study at large: The treated patients took part in an open-label pilot trial in which moderate-to-severe alopecia areata was treated with oral tofacitinib at 5 to 10 mg twice daily. Clonality in the scalp was compared among normal scalp (n=4), patchy alopecia areata scalp (n=8), and alopecia totalis/universalis scalp (n=8). High-throughput TCRbeta sequencing was used to examine T cell clonal expansion in alopecia areata in both the C3H/HeJ mouse model and human patients. RNA came from the PAXgene miRNA kit for fixed scalp, the miRNeasy kit for PBMCs, and the RNeasy kit for mouse skin. Amplification of TCRbeta CDR3 regions was done by immunoSEQ multiplex PCR using 35 Vbeta forward primers and 13 Jbeta reverse primers. Biopsies were taken from tofacitinib-treated patients at baseline and again at 4 and 24 weeks into treatment, and several of those patients also had a later scalp biopsy. Human TCRbeta sequencing covered scalp tissue and sorted CD4+ and CD8+ peripheral blood T cells from patchy and totalis/universalis alopecia areata patients and healthy controls. Tofacitinib was given for 6 to 18 months, followed by 6 months of follow-up off drug to assess delayed response and recurrence.

The paper as a whole reports these results and caveats: Higher clonality and more expanded CD8+ clones were observed in lesional scalp than in normal scalp, particularly in alopecia totalis/universalis, a finding suggestive of antigenic drive. Shared TCR sequences between patients were less evident than in mice, which may be partly attributable to HLA diversity in the patient population. Resident alphabeta T cells in normal human skin are also sequenced, complicating scalp TCR repertoire analysis, unlike mouse skin dominated by gammadelta T cells.

Trimming removed 4 bases from V and 4 bases from J, leaving 7 bases between the germline ends. The CDR3 starts with the cysteine, ends with the phenylalanine, and has 11 residues. CDR3 DNA only is kept here, 33 bases in frame from base 1. CDR1 and CDR2 were assigned from the germline V gene (reference sequence) as GTSNPN and SVGIG. On this clone itself: Its antigen is not yet known. No much larger clonotype is one base removed from it; base qualities were not supplied.

What this sample's time point label stands for: baseline before oral tofacitinib. Lesional scalp punch biopsies and peripheral blood were collected from alopecia areata patients. PBMCs were isolated by density centrifugation and stained for CD3, CD4 and CD8, after which CD4+ and CD8+ T cells were sorted on a FACSAria. The library was produced with the immunoSEQ multiplex PCR assay. RNA was extracted from all samples and reverse transcribed into cDNA as template for TCR sequencing. First-strand cDNA was synthesized using SuperScript III with a 2:1 mix of oligo-dT and random hexamers. Amplification bias was assessed with a synthetic immune receptor repertoire, and residual bias was removed computationally. The paper's data handling went like this. After raw reads were preprocessed to remove errors, the CDR3 was defined following IMGT conventions as running from the conserved cysteine to phenylalanine. Clonality was computed by normalizing Shannon entropy by log2 of the number of productive unique TCRs and subtracting the result from 1. CD4 or CD8 identity of scalp clones was inferred by cross-referencing scalp TCRbeta sequences with sorted blood CD4 and CD8 repertoires. Drawn from immuneACCESS, this table holds only the in-frame rearrangements with V and J called that TCRdb kept. Clones are partly lost; checked studies trace under half to an unresolved V gene and leave the rest unexplained. V and J calls and clone size follow that table, whereas D and trimming were derived from the DNA. The sample table contains 100,000 to 150,000 clones; only one count was recorded for approximately 48% of them. The ten largest clones represent 15% to 20% of the sample.

The TCR comes from a human donor with alopecia areata. The sequence links TRBV30 to TRBJ1-2; the D segment cannot be called with confidence. Here the sequenced sample was CD8+ T cells sorted from blood, taken at week 0. The DNA is TGTGCCTGGACGGATGGCTATGGCTACACCTTC. Translated, this gives CAWTDGYGYTF.